The 9 T cell receptor beta chains in this list originate from one sample, sequenced in a study of blood T cell repertoires in COVID-19. TCRdb keeps only in-frame clones here, not all; method: immunoSEQ multiplex PCR. The sample consists of fewer than 350,000 clones, 86% of them appearing once. Sequenced sample: peripheral blood. The origin of the receptors is a woman between 65 and 79 years old with COVID-19, enrolled during active disease.

The chain uses TRBV3-1 (or the pseudogene TRBV3-2) and TRBJ1-6; no firm D call. Looked up from germline, CDR1 is LGHDT and CDR2 is YNNKEL (reference sequence). V was shortened by 4 bases and J by 7 bases, with 14 bases between the two germline ends. The CDR3 contains 15 residues. The CDR3 region is CASSLLVQANSPLHF. CDR3 coding DNA: TGTGCCAGCAGCCTTTTAGTTCAAGCCAATTCACCCCTCCACTTT.

The chain combines TRBV3-1 (or the pseudogene TRBV3-2) with TRBJ1-1, with 9 positions matching TRBD1. The V gene end was trimmed by 2 bases and the J gene end by 1 base; junction bases not matched to a gene: 5. The CDR3 consists of 16 residues. Germline values: CDR1 LGHDT, CDR2 YNNKEL (reference sequence). The DNA of the CDR3 is TGTGCCAGCAGCCAATTTCGGGACAGGGAGAACACTGAAGCTTTCTTT. Its protein product is CASSQFRDRENTEAFF.

Here the CDR3 DNA reads TGTGCCTGGAGTGTAGCAGGGCTGGATGGCTACACCTTC. Residues: CAWSVAGLDGYTF. V and J are TRBV30 and TRBJ1-2, with D possibly matching TRBD1 (5 bases). Trimming took 0 bases from V and 6 from J, leaving 11 bases between them. Germline assignment: CDR1 GTSNPN and CDR2 SVGIG (reference sequence). The CDR3 is 13 residues long.

The DNA of the CDR3 is TGTGCCATCAGTGAGTCGACAGTCGAAGCTTTCTTT. Translated, it gives CAISESTVEAFF. V and J are TRBV10-3 and TRBJ1-1, with a weak D call TRBD1 (5 bases). CDR3 length equals 12 residues. CDR1 is ENHRY and CDR2 is SYGVKD in the germline V gene. The ends were cut back, 0 bases at V and 8 bases at J, with 7 bases in the middle.

This chain joins TRBV5-5 and TRBJ1-5; a possible D gene is TRBD1 (5 bases). Germline loops: CDR1 SGHKS, CDR2 YYEKEE (reference sequence). CDR3 length: 15 amino acids. V was shortened by 0 bases and J by 2 bases, with 9 bases between the two germline ends. The CDR3 region has the DNA TGTGCCAGCAGCTTGGAAGGGGTAGGCAATCAGCCCCAGCATTTT. It is translated as CASSLEGVGNQPQHF.

The chain links TRBV6-5 to TRBJ1-6, with D unresolved. There are 14 residues in the CDR3. Trimming pared 9 bases from V and 0 bases from J, leaving 9 bases between. The germline V gene has CDR1 MNHEY and CDR2 SVGAGI. In DNA, the CDR3 is TGTGCCAGTATCGCGAGCTCCTATAATTCACCCCTCCACTTT. Its protein is CASIASSYNSPLHF.

This clone was detected once. J is TRBJ1-6 and V is TRBV7-2; D unresolved. This CDR3 region has 15 residues. From germline, CDR1 is SGHTA and CDR2 FQGNSA. Trimming left V 4 bases short and J 7 bases short, with 14 bases between. For the CDR3, the DNA is TGTGCCAGCAGCTCACGACAAAGCGGCAATTCACCCCTCCACTTT. The encoded protein is CASSSRQSGNSPLHF.

The chain recombines TRBV7-2 with TRBJ2-3; TRBD2 aligns across 12 bases. CDR1 and CDR2 (germline): SGHTA, FQGNSA. The V gene end was trimmed by 2 bases and the J gene end by 5 bases; junction bases not matched to a gene: 5. This CDR3 is built from 16 residues. CDR3 nucleotides: TGTGCCAGCAGCTTACTAGCGGGGGGGCCGGTAGATACGCAGTATTTT. It translates to CASSLLAGGPVDTQYF.

The rearrangement joins TRBV14 to TRBJ1-2, with a possible D match to TRBD1 (6 bases). Looked up from germline, CDR1 is SGHDN and CDR2 is FVKESK. The CDR3 has 14 amino acids. The germline V and J ends were trimmed by 4 bases and 4 bases, with 13 bases remaining between them. CDR3 loop: CASSRFSQGYGYTF. The CDR3 nucleotides read TGTGCCAGCAGCCGATTCTCACAGGGCTATGGCTACACCTTC.